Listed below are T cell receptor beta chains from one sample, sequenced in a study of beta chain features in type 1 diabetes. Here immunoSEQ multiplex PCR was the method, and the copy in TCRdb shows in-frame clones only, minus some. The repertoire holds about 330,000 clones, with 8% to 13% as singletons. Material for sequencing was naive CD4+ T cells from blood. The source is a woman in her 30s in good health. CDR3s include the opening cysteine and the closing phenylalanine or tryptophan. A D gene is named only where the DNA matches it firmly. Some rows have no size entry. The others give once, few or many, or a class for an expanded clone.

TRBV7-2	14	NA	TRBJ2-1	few	TGTGCCAGCAGCTTAGCGGGACTGAACAATGAGCAGTTCTTC	CASSLAGLNNEQFF
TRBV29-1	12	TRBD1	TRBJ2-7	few	TGCAGCACCCGGGACAGATCCTACGAGCAGTACTTC	CSTRDRSYEQYF
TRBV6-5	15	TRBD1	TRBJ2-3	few	TGTGCCAGCAGTCAGGGACAGGGGGCCGGAGATACGCAGTATTTT	CASSQGQGAGDTQYF
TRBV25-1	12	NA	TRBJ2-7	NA	TGTGCCAGCAGTACCGGCGGGTACGAGCAGTACTTC	CASSTGGYEQYF
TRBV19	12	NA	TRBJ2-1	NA	TGTGCCAGTAGTAAGCAATACAATGAGCAGTTCTTC	CASSKQYNEQFF
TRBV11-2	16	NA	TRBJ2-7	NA	TGTGCCAGCAGCTTAGAGGGCGCAGGGTACTCCTACGAGCAGTACTTC	CASSLEGAGYSYEQYF
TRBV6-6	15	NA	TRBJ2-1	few	TGTGCCAGCAGTTACTCTCGACAGAGATACAATGAGCAGTTCTTC	CASSYSRQRYNEQFF
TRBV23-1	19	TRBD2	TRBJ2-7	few	TGCGCCAGCAGTCAATCTCGGCTAGCGGGACTTCCCTTTACCCACGAGCAGTACTTC	CASSQSRLAGLPFTHEQYF
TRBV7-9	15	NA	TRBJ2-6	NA	TGTGCCAGCAGCGCCGGGACTGTTGGGGCCAACGTCCTGACTTTC	CASSAGTVGANVLTF
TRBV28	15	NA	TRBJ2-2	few	TGTGCCAGCAGTATAGGAGCGACCAACACCGGGGAGCTGTTTTTT	CASSIGATNTGELFF
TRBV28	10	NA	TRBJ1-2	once	TGTGCCAGTTTAAACTATGGCTACACCTTC	CASLNYGYTF
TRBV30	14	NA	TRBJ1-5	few	TGTGCCTGGAGTGCCCTCACGGGCAATCAGCCCCAGCATTTT	CAWSALTGNQPQHF
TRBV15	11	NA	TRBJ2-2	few	TGTGCCACCAGCAGAGTAGGGGAGCTGTTTTTT	CATSRVGELFF
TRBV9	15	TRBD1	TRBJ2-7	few	TGTGCCAGCAGCCCAGGATCGGGACAGGTCTACGAGCAGTACTTC	CASSPGSGQVYEQYF
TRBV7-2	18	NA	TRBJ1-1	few	TGTGCCAGCAGCTCCTTCGCCCCACCAGCGGGCGGGGACACTGAAGCTTTCTTT	CASSSFAPPAGGDTEAFF
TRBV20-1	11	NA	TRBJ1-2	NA	TGCAGTGCTTACGCGACGGGGGGCTACACCTTC	CSAYATGGYTF
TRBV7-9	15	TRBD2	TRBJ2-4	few	TGTGCCAGCAGCCCGGGGGGGAAAGCCAAAAACATTCAGTACTTC	CASSPGGKAKNIQYF
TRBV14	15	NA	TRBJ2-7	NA	TGTGCCAGCAGCCAAGATATGCGGTTCTCCTACGAGCAGTACTTC	CASSQDMRFSYEQYF
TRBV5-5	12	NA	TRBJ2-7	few	TGTGCCAGCTGGACAAAATCCTACGAGCAGTACTTC	CASWTKSYEQYF
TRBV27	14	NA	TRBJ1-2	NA	TGTGCCAGCAGTTTAACCCCGGGACAAGGAGGCTACACCTTC	CASSLTPGQGGYTF
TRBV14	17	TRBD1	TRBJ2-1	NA	TGTGCCAGCAGCCTTTACCCGCCGATCGACAGGGGCAATGAGCAGTTCTTC	CASSLYPPIDRGNEQFF
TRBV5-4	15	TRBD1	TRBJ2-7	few	TGTGCCAGCAGCCTGACAGGGGTGGCCTCCTACGAGCAGTACTTC	CASSLTGVASYEQYF
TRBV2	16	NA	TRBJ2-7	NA	TGTGCCAGCAGTGAAGCCTTGCTAGCCCAGTCCTACGAGCAGTACTTC	CASSEALLAQSYEQYF
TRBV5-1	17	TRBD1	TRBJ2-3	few	TGCGCCAGCAGCCAGACGCACAGGGGGTTTGATTCAGATACGCAGTATTTT	CASSQTHRGFDSDTQYF
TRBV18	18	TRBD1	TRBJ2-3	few	TGTGCCAGCTCACCACCGAGGCAGGGGGCTTCCAGCACAGATACGCAGTATTTT	CASSPPRQGASSTDTQYF
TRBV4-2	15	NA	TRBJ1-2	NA	TGTGCCAGCAGCCAAGATGGGGGGACGTACTATGGCTACACCTTC	CASSQDGGTYYGYTF
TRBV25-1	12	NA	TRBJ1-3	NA	TGTGCCAGCAGCTTAACTGGAAACACCATATATTTT	CASSLTGNTIYF
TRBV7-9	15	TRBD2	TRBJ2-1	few	TGTGCCAGCCGGTACAGCGGGAGAATCAGCAATGAGCAGTTCTTC	CASRYSGRISNEQFF
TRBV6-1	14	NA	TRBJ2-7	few	TGTGCCAGCTGGGACATCCTTTTCTCCTACGAGCAGTACTTC	CASWDILFSYEQYF
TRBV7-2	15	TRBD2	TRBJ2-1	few	TGTGCCAGCAGCAGCGGGACTAGCGGAACCAATGAGCAGTTCTTC	CASSSGTSGTNEQFF
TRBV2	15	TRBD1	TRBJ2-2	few	TGTGCCAGCAGGATGGACAGGGCGAACACCGGGGAGCTGTTTTTT	CASRMDRANTGELFF
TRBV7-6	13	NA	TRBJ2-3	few	TGTGCCAGCAGCAACCGTCCCGGGGGTACGCAGTATTTT	CASSNRPGGTQYF
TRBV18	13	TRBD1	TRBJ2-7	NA	TGTGCCAGCTCACCACGGGACAGTTACGAGCAGTACTTC	CASSPRDSYEQYF
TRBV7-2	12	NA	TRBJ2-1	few	TGTGCCAGCAGCAAGACTTTAAATGAGCAGTTCTTC	CASSKTLNEQFF
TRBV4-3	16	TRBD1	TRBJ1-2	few	TGCGCCAGCAGCCAAGATCCCGGGACAGAGATCTATGGCTACACCTTC	CASSQDPGTEIYGYTF
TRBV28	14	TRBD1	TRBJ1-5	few	TGTGCCAGCAGCACGGGACAGGGCCTTGCGCCCCAGCATTTT	CASSTGQGLAPQHF
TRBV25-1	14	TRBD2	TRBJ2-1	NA	TGTGCCAGCACGAGAGCGGGAGCGGTCAATGAGCAGTTCTTC	CASTRAGAVNEQFF
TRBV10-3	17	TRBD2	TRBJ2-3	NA	TGTGCCATCAGTGAGTCGCGGGGGGACGCTAGCACAGATACGCAGTATTTT	CAISESRGDASTDTQYF
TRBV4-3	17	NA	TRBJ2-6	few	TGCGCCAGCAGCCAGAACAGGGTGGGGGCTGGGGCCAACGTCCTGACTTTC	CASSQNRVGAGANVLTF
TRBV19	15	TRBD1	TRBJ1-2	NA	TGTGCCAGTAGTATTACCGGGACAGAGGCTTATGGCTACACCTTC	CASSITGTEAYGYTF
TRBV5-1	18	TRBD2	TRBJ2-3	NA	TGCGCCAGCAGCTTGGACGCGGGAGTGGGCGGGAGCACAGATACGCAGTATTTT	CASSLDAGVGGSTDTQYF
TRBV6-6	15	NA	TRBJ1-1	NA	TGTGCCAGCAGTTCCGGACAGCAACTGAACACTGAAGCTTTCTTT	CASSSGQQLNTEAFF
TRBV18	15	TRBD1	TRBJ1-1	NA	TGTGCCAGCTCACCACCGCCGGGACAGGGGGCTGAAGCTTTCTTT	CASSPPPGQGAEAFF
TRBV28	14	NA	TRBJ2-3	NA	TGTGCCAGCAGTTCGTCGGGAGAGGCTGATACGCAGTATTTT	CASSSSGEADTQYF
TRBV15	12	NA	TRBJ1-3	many	TGTGCCACCAGCAGAGTCGGAGGATTTCTACTCTTT	CATSRVGGFLLF
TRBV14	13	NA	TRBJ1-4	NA	TGTGCCAGCAGCCAAGATTACGGGAGGGAACTGTTTTTT	CASSQDYGRELFF
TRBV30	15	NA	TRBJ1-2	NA	TGTGCCTGGAAATTCGGGAGTGACGTAAACTATGGCTACACCTTC	CAWKFGSDVNYGYTF
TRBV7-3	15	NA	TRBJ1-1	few	TGTGCCAGCAGCTTAAGCCCTGTCTTGAGAACTGAAGCTTTCTTT	CASSLSPVLRTEAFF
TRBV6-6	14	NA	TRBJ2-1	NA	TGTGCCAGCAGTTACGCGACAACCCACAATGAGCAGTTCTTC	CASSYATTHNEQFF
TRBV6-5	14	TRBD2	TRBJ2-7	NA	TGTGCCACCTCGGGACTAGCGGACACCTACGAGCAGTACTTC	CATSGLADTYEQYF
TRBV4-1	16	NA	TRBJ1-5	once	TGCGCCAGCAGCCAAGTTTGGCCAGGCAGGGATCAGCCCCAGCATTTT	CASSQVWPGRDQPQHF
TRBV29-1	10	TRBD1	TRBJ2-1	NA	TGCAGCACCTGGACAGGGCAGCAGTTCTTC	CSTWTGQQFF